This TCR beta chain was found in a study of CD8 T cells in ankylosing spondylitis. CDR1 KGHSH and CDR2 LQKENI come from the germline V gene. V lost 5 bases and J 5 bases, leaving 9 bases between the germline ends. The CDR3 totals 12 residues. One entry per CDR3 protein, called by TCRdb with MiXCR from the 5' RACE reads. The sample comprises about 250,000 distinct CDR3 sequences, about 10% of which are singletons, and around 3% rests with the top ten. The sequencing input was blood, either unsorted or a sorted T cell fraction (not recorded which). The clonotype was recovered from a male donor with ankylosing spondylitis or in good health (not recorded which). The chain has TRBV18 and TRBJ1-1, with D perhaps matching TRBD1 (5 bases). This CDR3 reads CASSGSGTEAFF. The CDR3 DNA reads TGTGCCAGCTCAGGGTCAGGGACTGAAGCTTTCTTT. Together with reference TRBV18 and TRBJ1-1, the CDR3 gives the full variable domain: NAGVMQNPRHLVRRRGQEARLRCSPMKGHSHVYWYRQLPEEGLKFMVYLQKENIIDESGMPKERFSAEFPKEGPSILRIQQVVRGDSAAYFCASSGSGTEAFFGQGTRLTVV.